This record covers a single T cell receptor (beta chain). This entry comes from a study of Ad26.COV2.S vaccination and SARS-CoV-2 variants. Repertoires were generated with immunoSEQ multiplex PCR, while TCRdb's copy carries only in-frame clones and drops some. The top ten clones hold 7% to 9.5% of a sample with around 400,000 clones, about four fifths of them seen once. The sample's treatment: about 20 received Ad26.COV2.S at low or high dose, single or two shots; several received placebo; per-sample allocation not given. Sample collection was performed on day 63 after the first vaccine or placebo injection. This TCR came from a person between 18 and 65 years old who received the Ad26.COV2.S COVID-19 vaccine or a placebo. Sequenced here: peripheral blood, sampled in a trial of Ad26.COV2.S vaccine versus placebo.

The CDR3 DNA reads TGTGCCAGCAGTTTATGGGACAGAGCCTACGAGCAGTACTTC. This translates into CASSLWDRAYEQYF. The chain couples TRBV27 to TRBJ2-7, with 7 bases that match TRBD1. Germline V gene data show CDR1 as MNHEY and CDR2 as SMNVEV (reference sequence). V gave up 1 base and J gave up 2 bases; unmatched junction bases: 2. There are 14 residues in the CDR3.